The source of this TCR beta chain is a study of Ad26.COV2.S vaccination and SARS-CoV-2 variants. Germline loops: CDR1 LNHDA, CDR2 SQIVND (reference sequence). CDR3 size: 16 residues. V lost 0 bases and J lost 3, with 12 bases in between. Sample treatment: about 20 received Ad26.COV2.S at low or high dose, single or two shots; 5 received placebo; per-sample allocation not given. Collection of samples fell on day 63 after the first vaccine or placebo injection. An adult of 18-55 years in Boston served as donor. Participants' vaccine, an Ad26 vector, delivered Wuhan-strain SARS-CoV-2 spike. Generated by immunoSEQ multiplex PCR, the TCRdb table keeps only in-frame clones and is missing some. The table lists some 480,000 clones, 87% of them singletons.

This specimen was peripheral blood, taken in a trial of Ad26.COV2.S vaccine versus placebo. The V gene is TRBV19, the J gene TRBJ2-1; the D gene could be TRBD1 or TRBD2 (5 bases each). This sequence originates from a person between 18 and 65 years old who received the Ad26.COV2.S COVID-19 vaccine or a placebo. This CDR3 is CASSIEGRPFYNEQFF. CDR3 nucleotide sequence: TGTGCCAGTAGTATAGAGGGACGGCCTTTCTACAATGAGCAGTTCTTC.